Below, 25 T cell receptor beta chains from the same sample are listed, as sequenced in a study of blood T cell repertoires in COVID-19. Generated by immunoSEQ multiplex PCR, the TCRdb table keeps only in-frame clones and is missing some. This sample has about 440,000 clones; about 92% occur once, and the top ten carry about 0.6%. Sequenced: PBMCs or T cells enriched from blood (not recorded which). These receptor sequences come from a man aged 18 to 35 who had recovered from COVID-19.

The chain has TRBV7-9 and TRBJ1-1, with no clear D. Trimming removed 5 bases at V and 0 bases at J, with 4 bases between. This CDR3 has 12 amino acids. CDR1 SEHNR and CDR2 FQNEAQ come from the germline V gene (reference sequence). CDR3 protein: CASSEMNTEAFF. CDR3 DNA sequence: TGTGCCAGCAGCGAGATGAACACTGAAGCTTTCTTT.

The V and J genes are TRBV10-2 and TRBJ1-6; 7 nucleotides align to TRBD1. The CDR3 spans 15 residues. J lost 7 bases, V lost 5 bases, and 8 bases had no gene match. Germline CDR1 is WSHSY and CDR2 is SAAADI. This CDR3 reads CASSSPDRENSPLHF. CDR3 DNA sequence: TGCGCCAGCAGTTCTCCAGACAGGGAAAATTCACCCCTCCACTTT.

The chain couples TRBV5-1 to TRBJ1-2; 9 bases agree with TRBD1. Germline trimming cut 8 bases from V and 3 bases from J; bases unmatched to any gene: 5. The V gene's germline CDR1 is SGHRS and CDR2 YFSETQ. The CDR3 covers 13 residues. This chain's CDR3 is CASRDRVDYGYTF. DNA of the CDR3: TGCGCCAGTAGGGACAGGGTGGACTATGGCTACACCTTC.

This sequence joins TRBV11-2 and TRBJ1-1, with D uncertain. V lost 4 bases and J lost 4, with 7 bases in between. The germline V gene encodes CDR1 SGHAT and CDR2 FQNNGV. This CDR3 is 12 amino acids long. In nucleotides, the CDR3 is TGTGCCAGCAGCTCGGGTGTCACTGAAGCTTTCTTT. It encodes CASSSGVTEAFF.

This chain links TRBV2 with TRBJ1-6; the match to TRBD1 covers 10 bases. CDR1 is SNHLY and CDR2 is FYNNEI in the germline V gene. After removal of 4 bases from V and 9 bases from J, the junction contained 9 bases not matched to a gene. The CDR3 is 16 amino acids. The CDR3, as DNA: TGTGCCAGCAGTGCAGGCGGGGGGACAGGGGTTTCACCCCTCCACTTT. Translation: CASSAGGGTGVSPLHF.

The chain is built from TRBV7-8 and TRBJ2-5, with D possibly being TRBD1 (6 bases). The germline CDR1 and CDR2 sequences are SGHVS and FQNEAQ. This CDR3 spans 15 amino acids. V lost 2 bases to trimming and J lost 3 bases, with 13 bases between them. CDR3 protein: CASSLRSGQEETQYF. The CDR3 coding sequence is TGTGCCAGCAGCTTACGTTCGGGACAAGAAGAGACCCAGTACTTC.

This chain uses TRBV30 with TRBJ2-3; tentatively, D is TRBD1 (5 bases). CDR1 is GTSNPN and CDR2 is SVGIG in the germline V gene (reference sequence). There are 15 residues in the CDR3. The V end was cut by 3 bases, the J end by 4 bases, with 17 bases between. This CDR3 reads CAWRAGISPPDTQYF. The CDR3 nucleotides are TGTGCCTGGAGGGCAGGGATTTCCCCGCCAGATACGCAGTATTTT.

The rearrangement joins TRBV18 to TRBJ1-4, with no clear D. There are 13 residues in the CDR3. Germline lookup yields CDR1 KGHSH and CDR2 LQKENI. V gave up 0 bases and J gave up 8 bases, with 7 bases separating them. CDR3 in DNA: TGTGCCAGCTCACCACCGGTGAGGGAAAAACTGTTTTTT. Residues: CASSPPVREKLFF.

J is TRBJ2-7 and V is TRBV27; D is perhaps TRBD2 (6 bases). This CDR3 comprises 16 residues. Looked up from germline, CDR1 is MNHEY and CDR2 is SMNVEV (reference sequence). V was pared by 0 bases and J by 2 bases, with 14 bases between. The CDR3 region has the DNA TGTGCCAGCAGTTTATCGTATTATAGCGGAACCTACGAGCAGTACTTC. It is translated as CASSLSYYSGTYEQYF.

In this sample, this clone turned up once. CDR3 region: CAWSPMNTEAFF. Written as DNA, the CDR3 is TGTGCCTGGAGCCCTATGAACACTGAAGCTTTCTTT. The gene calls are TRBV30 and TRBJ1-1; no firm D call. Trimming pared 3 bases from V and 0 bases from J, leaving 5 bases between. The CDR3 is 12 amino acids. CDR1 and CDR2 (germline): GTSNPN, SVGIG (reference sequence).

The chain uses TRBV5-4 and TRBJ1-3; a weak D match, TRBD1 (5 bases). CDR1 SGHNT and CDR2 YYREEE come from the germline V gene (reference sequence). This CDR3 contains 17 residues. The ends were cut back, 5 bases at V and 0 bases at J, with 18 bases in the middle. The CDR3 here is CASSGAPPGNSGNTIYF. The DNA of the CDR3 is TGTGCCAGCAGTGGGGCACCTCCTGGGAACTCTGGAAACACCATATATTTT.

The rearrangement joins TRBV29-1 to TRBJ1-1; 7 nucleotides line up with TRBD1. This CDR3 has 10 amino acids. CDR1 and CDR2 (germline): SQVTM, ANQGSEA. Germline trimming cut 5 bases from V and 7 bases from J; bases unmatched to any gene: 1. DNA of the CDR3: TGCAGCGTTAACAGGGGTGAAGCTTTCTTT. Its protein product is CSVNRGEAFF.

The chain employs TRBV4-1 and TRBJ2-2; TRBD2 matches 13 bases. CDR1 and CDR2 (germline): MGHRA, YSYEKL. The CDR3 consists of 20 residues. The J segment lost 5 bases and the V segment lost 0 bases, leaving 12 bases of the junction unmatched. The chain's CDR3 is CASSQDGFPGLAGATGELFF. The CDR3 DNA reads as TGCGCCAGCAGCCAAGATGGGTTCCCTGGACTAGCGGGAGCAACCGGGGAGCTGTTTTTT.

The chain combines TRBV11-2 with TRBJ1-2, with 7 bases aligning to TRBD1. V shed 4 bases and J 5 bases; nucleotides not matched to a gene: 7. CDR3 length equals 14 residues. Germline V gene lookup returns CDR1 SGHAT and CDR2 FQNNGV. The CDR3 DNA follows: TGTGCCAGCAGCTCAACCCAGGGGGGTTATGGCTACACCTTC. This translates into CASSSTQGGYGYTF.

The V gene is TRBV11-3, the J gene TRBJ2-5; possible D gene TRBD1, 5 bases. V lost 1 base, J lost 5 bases, and 14 bases lay in between. Germline CDR1 reads SGHNT; CDR2 reads YENEEA. The length of the CDR3 is 15 residues. CDR3 loop: CASSLGQFLGETQYF. In DNA, the CDR3 is TGTGCCAGCAGCTTAGGACAGTTCCTCGGGGAGACCCAGTACTTC.

This chain joins TRBV5-6 and TRBJ2-7; D is ambiguous. CDR1 is SGHDT, CDR2 YYEEEE, per germline. V shed 4 bases and J shed 0 bases, with 5 bases lying between them. The length of the CDR3 is 12 residues. The CDR3 reads CASSPGSYEQYF. CDR3 in DNA: TGTGCCAGCAGCCCGGGCTCCTACGAGCAGTACTTC.

V usage is TRBV28 and J usage is TRBJ2-7, with no clear D. Trimming pared 10 bases from V and 2 bases from J, leaving 15 bases between. CDR3 length: 13 residues. Per germline, CDR1 MDHEN and CDR2 SYDVKM. CDR3 DNA sequence: TGTGCCACCCTGAGAGGCCTACCCTACGAGCAGTACTTC. Protein product: CATLRGLPYEQYF.

The chain employs TRBV11-2 and TRBJ1-1; D gene unclear. The CDR3 extends over 13 amino acids. Germline lookup yields CDR1 SGHAT and CDR2 FQNNGV. Trimming pared 3 bases from V and 3 bases from J, leaving 8 bases between. For the CDR3, the DNA is TGTGCCAGCAGCTTCCGCGTCGACACTGAAGCTTTCTTT. This gives the protein CASSFRVDTEAFF.

A few counts support this clone. The chain combines TRBV9 with TRBJ2-3, with 8 bases identical to TRBD1. The CDR3 loop spans 15 amino acids. Per germline, CDR1 SGDLS and CDR2 YYNGEE. Losses at the gene ends were 1 base for V and 2 bases for J; bases not matched to a gene: 3. CDR3 region: CASSVTGGVTDTQYF. The CDR3, as DNA: TGTGCCAGCAGCGTAACAGGGGGTGTCACAGATACGCAGTATTTT.

The V and J genes are TRBV9 and TRBJ1-1; 7 nucleotides align to TRBD1. From germline, CDR1 is SGDLS and CDR2 YYNGEE. The CDR3 has 16 residues. V shed 3 bases and J 0 bases; nucleotides not matched to a gene: 8. The chain's CDR3 is CASSDSKGAVNTEAFF. The CDR3 DNA reads as TGTGCCAGCAGCGACTCTAAGGGGGCCGTGAACACTGAAGCTTTCTTT. Drawing the rest from reference TRBV9 and TRBJ1-1, the complete variable domain is DSGVTQTPKHLITATGQRVTLRCSPRSGDLSVYWYQQSLDQGLQFLIQYYNGEERAKGNILERFSAQQFPDLHSELNLSSLELGDSALYFCASSDSKGAVNTEAFFGQGTRLTVV.

The rearrangement joins TRBV4-1 to TRBJ2-3, with D unresolved. Deletions cut 2 bases from V and 4 bases from J, with 7 bases between. The CDR3 has 13 amino acids. Germline V CDR1 and CDR2: MGHRA, YSYEKL. The CDR3, as DNA: TGCGCCAGCAGCCAAATTCGCGCAGATACGCAGTATTTT. It specifies CASSQIRADTQYF.

The chain joins TRBV6-4 to TRBJ1-6, with D possibly TRBD1 on 6 matching bases. CDR3 length equals 14 residues. From germline, CDR1 is MRHNA and CDR2 SNTAGT. V was pared by 4 bases and J by 6 bases, with 10 bases between. CDR3 sequence reads: CASSGGGLNSPLHF. In DNA, the CDR3 is TGTGCCAGCAGTGGCGGGGGCCTTAATTCACCCCTCCACTTT.

The chain combines TRBV10-3 with TRBJ1-5, with a weak D call TRBD1 (5 bases). Germline lookup yields CDR1 ENHRY and CDR2 SYGVKD. CDR3 length: 12 residues. With 8 bases removed from V and 6 bases from J, the gap between germline ends came to 11 bases. For the CDR3, the DNA is TGTGCCATCCAGGGATTGGGTCAGCCCCAGCATTTT. Encoded protein: CAIQGLGQPQHF.

J is TRBJ1-2 and V is TRBV28, with 8 bases aligning to TRBD1. The CDR3 totals 15 residues. Germline-derived CDR1 and CDR2 are MDHEN and SYDVKM. V dropped 6 bases and J dropped 8; count of bases not matched to a gene: 14. The CDR3 DNA reads as TGTGCCAGCAGCTTACTTAGGACAGGGATTCAGGGCTACACCTTC. This gives the protein CASSLLRTGIQGYTF.

The rearrangement uses TRBV5-4 and TRBJ2-1; 13 bases are shared with TRBD2. V shed 4 bases and J 9 bases; nucleotides not matched to a gene: 10. The V gene's germline CDR1 is SGHNT and CDR2 YYREEE (reference sequence). The CDR3 length is 16 residues. The CDR3 protein is CASSPRTSGSITEQFF. The DNA of the CDR3 is TGTGCCAGCAGCCCAAGGACTAGCGGGAGTATTACTGAGCAGTTCTTC.